This T cell receptor beta chain was sequenced for a study of cytomegalovirus exposure and HLA in healthy donors. Both 60 Vbeta primers and 13 Jbeta primers went into the PCR. The data were produced by immunoSEQ multiplex PCR, yet TCRdb's version contains in-frame clones alone and is incomplete. The table records about 180,000 clones, roughly 79% of them present only once. With respect to this clone: As yet, its antigen is unknown.

After removal of 7 bases from V and 8 bases from J, the junction contained 9 bases not matched to a gene. CDR3 length: 14 amino acids. From germline, CDR1 is MDHEN and CDR2 SYDVKM. Study results and caveats: Associated with cytomegalovirus, according to the listing, were about 160 TCR beta chains. Under in vitro conditions, three CMV-associated chains were confirmed as specific for CMV antigens. What TCR beta sequences reportedly achieved was accurate prediction of HLA-A and HLA-B alleles in most subjects.

This chain connects TRBV28 to TRBJ2-1; 9 bases match TRBD1. The TCR was taken from a man aged 40-55 years in good health and CMV-seropositive. Sequences were obtained from PBMCs. The CDR3 region has the DNA TGTGCCAGCACCCCGGACAGGGGCTGGGATGAGCAGTTCTTC. Encoded protein: CASTPDRGWDEQFF.